What follows are 22 T cell receptor beta chains derived from one specimen sequenced in a study of T cell responses to AZD1222 COVID-19 vaccine. Profiling relied on immunoSEQ multiplex PCR, and the TCRdb table lists in-frame clones only, not all of them. This table has 83,000 or so clones, approximately 90% appearing once. The specimen was peripheral blood, collected 28 days after the second AZD1222 dose. All receptors come from an adult who received the AZD1222 COVID-19 vaccine.

This clone was seen a few times. The chain carries TRBV27 and TRBJ2-7, with 7 nucleotides matching TRBD1. The V gene's germline CDR1 is MNHEY and CDR2 SMNVEV (reference sequence). After removal of 6 bases from V and 6 bases from J, the junction contained 8 bases not matched to a gene. The CDR3 is 13 amino acids. The CDR3 reads CASSSGGRGEQYF. The CDR3 bases are TGTGCCAGCAGCTCAGGGGGTAGGGGCGAGCAGTACTTC.

The V call is TRBV6-6, the J call TRBJ1-4, with 12 bases lining up with TRBD1. The J segment lost 8 bases and the V segment lost 6 bases, leaving 7 bases of the junction unmatched. CDR1 is MNHNY, CDR2 SVGAGI, per germline (reference sequence). The CDR3 loop spans 15 amino acids. CDR3 bases: TGTGCCAGCAGGGTCCCAGGGACAGGGGGCGAAAAACTGTTTTTT. Translation: CASRVPGTGGEKLFF.

The chain links TRBV27 to TRBJ2-7; TRBD2 is a possible D gene (6 bases). This CDR3 is 16 amino acids long. V was shortened by 6 bases and J by 6 bases, with 24 bases between the two germline ends. Germline V gives CDR1 MNHEY, CDR2 SMNVEV (reference sequence). Written as DNA, the CDR3 is TGTGCCAGCAGGTCCCCCGGGGGACCCGTGTGGGGCGAGCAGTACTTC. Translating gives CASRSPGGPVWGEQYF.

This clone was counted at least ten times. V and J are TRBV19 and TRBJ2-7; 7 nucleotides match TRBD1. Trimming took 10 bases from V and 3 from J; bases not matched to a gene: 12. The CDR3 covers 14 residues. Germline-derived CDR1 and CDR2 are LNHDA and SQIVND (reference sequence). CDR3 in DNA: TGTGCCACTCAAGACCGGGACAGTCACTACGAGCAGTACTTC. It is translated as CATQDRDSHYEQYF.

As DNA, the CDR3 is TGTGCCAGCAGCGATAGCCTCGAGCAGCCGTACTTC. It specifies CASSDSLEQPYF. The rearrangement uses TRBV6-5 and TRBJ2-7; the D is unclear. V lost 6 bases to trimming and J lost 12 bases, with 18 bases between them. CDR3 length: 12 amino acids. The germline gives CDR1 MNHEY, CDR2 SVGAGI.

The rearrangement joins TRBV30 to TRBJ2-2, with TRBD2 matching over 7 bases. Germline V gene sequence: CDR1 GTSNPN, CDR2 SVGIG (reference sequence). V shed 8 bases, J shed 9 bases, and the junction held 9 bases outside the gene matches. The CDR3 contains 12 residues. The CDR3 coding sequence is TGTGCCAGCTCGCGGGAGATGAGGGAGCTGTTTTTT. As protein: CASSREMRELFF.

The genes are TRBV3-1 (or the pseudogene TRBV3-2) and TRBJ1-1; 7 nucleotides align to TRBD1. This CDR3 is 13 amino acids long. The V segment lost 5 bases and the J segment 6 bases; nucleotides outside the gene matches: 6. Germline CDR1 LGHDT, CDR2 YNNKEL (reference sequence). CDR3: CASSFRQGPEAFF. The CDR3 bases are TGTGCCAGCAGCTTCAGACAGGGTCCTGAAGCTTTCTTT.

V usage is TRBV28 and J usage is TRBJ1-5; D is undetermined. Germline V lookup: CDR1 MDHEN, CDR2 SYDVKM. V was cut by 7 bases and J by 7 bases, with 20 bases left in between. CDR3 length: 15 amino acids. CDR3 residues: CASTPLHAKDQPQHF. CDR3 coding DNA: TGTGCCAGCACCCCTCTGCATGCCAAGGACCAGCCCCAGCATTTT.

In DNA form, the CDR3 reads TGTGCCAGCAGGCCCCCATCTACAAACACCATATATTTT. This translates into CASRPPSTNTIYF. The chain has TRBV3-1 (or the pseudogene TRBV3-2) and TRBJ1-3; D gene uncertain. The V end lost 6 bases, the J end lost 6 bases, and 12 bases lay between the germline ends. This CDR3 has 13 amino acids. Germline CDR1 LGHDT, CDR2 YNNKEL (reference sequence).

This chain connects TRBV5-4 to TRBJ2-5; a possible D gene is TRBD2 (7 bases). Deletions cut 7 bases from V and 4 bases from J, with 23 bases between. CDR3 length: 16 residues. Germline CDR1 is SGHNT and CDR2 is YYREEE (reference sequence). The CDR3 coding sequence is TGTGCCAGCGGGGGGGGCGGGACCTCCGGAGGAGAGACCCAGTACTTC. Protein product: CASGGGGTSGGETQYF.

The V call is TRBV7-2, the J call TRBJ1-1; D gene uncertain. CDR3 length: 15 residues. Per the germline V gene, CDR1 is SGHTA and CDR2 is FQGNSA. Trimming pared 1 base from V and 0 bases from J, leaving 9 bases between. The CDR3 loop is CASSLGGGMNTEAFF. Here the CDR3 DNA reads TGTGCCAGCAGCTTAGGCGGTGGAATGAACACTGAAGCTTTCTTT. Combining the CDR3 with reference TRBV7-2 and TRBJ1-1 gives the whole variable domain GAGVSQSPSNKVTEKGKDVELRCDPISGHTALYWYRQSLGQGLEFLIYFQGNSAPDKSGLPSDRFSAERTGGSVSTLTIQRTQQEDSAVYLCASSLGGGMNTEAFFGQGTRLTVV.

With respect to this clone: Compared with germline, one end of the junction differs, possibly owing to a read error. The chain couples TRBV27 to TRBJ2-7; D is unresolved. Germline assignment: CDR1 MNHEY and CDR2 SMNVEV (reference sequence). The CDR3 has 15 amino acids. The CDR3 loop is CATSSTLYSPYEQYF. The CDR3 DNA follows: TGTGCCACCAGTTCTACTCTCTATTCCCCCTACGAGCAGTACTTC.

The chain combines TRBV7-9 with TRBJ1-6; D unclear. Trimming took 5 bases from V and 8 from J, leaving 7 bases between them. Germline CDR1 reads SEHNR; CDR2 reads FQNEAQ (reference sequence). The CDR3 runs 12 residues. The CDR3 DNA reads as TGTGCCAGCAGCCAGTGGGATTCACCCCTCCACTTT. Translated: CASSQWDSPLHF.

The V gene is TRBV5-5, the J gene TRBJ2-6; no clear D gene. CDR3 length: 17 residues. Trimming left V 0 bases short and J 0 bases short, with 10 bases between. Germline V CDR1 and CDR2: SGHKS, YYEKEE (reference sequence). CDR3 nucleotide sequence: TGTGCCAGCAGCTTGGGGGTACTCCTCTCTGGGGCCAACGTCCTGACTTTC. Protein sequence: CASSLGVLLSGANVLTF.

The chain employs TRBV29-1 and TRBJ1-2; 10 bases are shared with TRBD1. CDR3 length: 12 amino acids. Germline V gene lookup returns CDR1 SQVTM and CDR2 ANQGSEA. The J segment lost 7 bases and the V segment lost 7 bases, leaving 6 bases of the junction unmatched. The CDR3 region is CSGQGAYGGYTF. The CDR3 DNA sequence: TGCAGCGGACAGGGGGCGTATGGTGGCTACACCTTC. Filled out from reference TRBV29-1 and TRBJ1-2, the complete variable domain reads SAVISQKPSRDICQRGTSLTIQCQVDSQVTMMFWYRQQPGQSLTLIATANQGSEATYESGFVIDKFPISRPNLTFSTLTVSNMSPEDSSIYLCSGQGAYGGYTFGSGTRLTVV.

This clone came up a few times. The chain links TRBV9 to TRBJ2-2; 9 nucleotides line up with TRBD1. CDR1 SGDLS and CDR2 YYNGEE come from the germline V gene. CDR3 length equals 15 residues. Trimming at V came to 3 bases and at J to 7 bases, leaving 7 bases not matched to a gene. Written as DNA, the CDR3 is TGTGCCAGCAGCGCCACAGGGGGCGCGAACGGGGAGCTGTTTTTT. Its protein product is CASSATGGANGELFF.

The chain combines TRBV27 with TRBJ2-5; possible D gene TRBD1, 6 bases. CDR1 and CDR2 (germline): MNHEY, SMNVEV (reference sequence). The V and J ends lost 8 bases and 4 bases respectively, with 11 bases between them. The CDR3 runs 12 residues. CDR3 bases: TGTGCCAGCTCAGGGGCCGGAGAGACCCAGTACTTC. Protein: CASSGAGETQYF.

The chain recombines TRBV3-1 (or the pseudogene TRBV3-2) with TRBJ1-4; D remains ambiguous. V was shortened by 2 bases and J by 7 bases, with 17 bases between the two germline ends. The CDR3 is 16 amino acids. Germline lookup yields CDR1 LGHDT and CDR2 YNNKEL (reference sequence). CDR3 in DNA: TGTGCCAGCAGCCAATCCCTTCCCCGGCCGGTTGAAAAACTGTTTTTT. This gives the protein CASSQSLPRPVEKLFF.

This rearrangement joins TRBV30 to TRBJ1-3; D is perhaps TRBD1 (5 bases). Germline V gene data show CDR1 as GTSNPN and CDR2 as SVGIG (reference sequence). The CDR3 has 15 amino acids. Trimming pared 4 bases from V and 0 bases from J, leaving 13 bases between. CDR3: CAWIPRGGSGNTIYF. The CDR3 DNA follows: TGTGCCTGGATTCCCCGGGGGGGCTCTGGAAACACCATATATTTT.

The chain uses TRBV11-2 and TRBJ2-1; D gene uncertain. The ends were cut back, 5 bases at V and 11 bases at J, with 13 bases in the middle. CDR1 is SGHAT and CDR2 is FQNNGV in the germline V gene. The CDR3 has 12 residues. Written as DNA, the CDR3 is TGTGCCAGCAGCCCCGGGCGGCTACAGCAGTTCTTC. Translating it yields CASSPGRLQQFF. The entire variable domain, with the rest obtained from reference TRBV11-2 and TRBJ2-1, is as follows: EAGVAQSPRYKIIEKRQSVAFWCNPISGHATLYWYQQILGQGPKLLIQFQNNGVVDDSQLPKDRFSAERLKGVDSTLKIQPAKLEDSAVYLCASSPGRLQQFFGPGTRLTVL.

The chain is built from TRBV5-5 and TRBJ2-1; tentative D call: TRBD1 (5 bases). Trimming pared 2 bases from V and 6 bases from J, leaving 12 bases between. Germline loops: CDR1 SGHKS, CDR2 YYEKEE (reference sequence). This CDR3 is 14 amino acids long. The CDR3 sequence is CASSLGAPGNEQFF. The CDR3 DNA reads as TGTGCCAGCAGCTTAGGGGCCCCTGGCAATGAGCAGTTCTTC.

This clone was picked up one time. J is TRBJ1-1 and V is TRBV10-3; perhaps TRBD1 as D (5 bases). Germline V lookup: CDR1 ENHRY, CDR2 SYGVKD. Trimming removed 2 bases at V and 5 bases at J, with 12 bases between. The CDR3 covers 14 residues. CDR3 coding DNA: TGTGCCATCAGTGAGGGGCAGGGTAATACTGAAGCTTTCTTT. The encoded protein is CAISEGQGNTEAFF.